This TCR beta chain derives from a study of CD8 T cells in ankylosing spondylitis. Overall study findings and caveats: According to the report, clones linked to the disease were significantly enriched in matched synovial fluid samples taken from ankylosing spondylitis patients.

Of note for this clonotype: Its antigen is currently unknown.

TCRdb ran MiXCR on the 5' RACE reads and lists one entry per CDR3 protein. The sample comprises just over 350,000 distinct CDR3 sequences, approximately 22% of which are singletons, and less than 15% rests with the top ten. V was pared by 11 bases and J by 1 base, with 24 bases between. There are 18 residues in the CDR3. Germline V gene data show CDR1 as SNHLY and CDR2 as FYNNEI. The TCR was taken from a male donor with ankylosing spondylitis or in good health (not recorded which). This chain links TRBV2 with TRBJ2-6, with D perhaps given as TRBD1 or TRBD2 (5 bases each). Sample: blood, either unsorted or a sorted T cell fraction (not recorded which). CDR3 protein: CAFSEPGPVESGANVLTF. CDR3 DNA: TGTGCCTTCAGTGAGCCGGGACCGGTAGAATCTGGGGCCAACGTCCTGACTTTC.